The 25 T cell receptor beta chains in this list originate from one sample, sequenced in a study of blood T cell repertoires in COVID-19. The data were produced by immunoSEQ multiplex PCR, yet TCRdb's version contains in-frame clones alone and is incomplete. Of more than 150,000 clones in the sample, more than 70% were seen once. What was sequenced was peripheral blood. Receptors were obtained from a woman aged 80 or older with active or convalescent COVID-19.

V gene TRBV10-1 combines with J gene TRBJ2-3; weak D call: TRBD1 (5 bases). Germline-derived CDR1 and CDR2 are WNHNN and SYGVQD (reference sequence). The CDR3 is made up of 13 amino acids. Trimming removed 4 bases at V and 6 bases at J, with 11 bases between. Here the CDR3 DNA reads TGCGCCAGCAGTGGCAGGGCAGGGGATACGCAGTATTTT. This translates into CASSGRAGDTQYF.

The CDR3 region is CASSHRSLSPFPINTGELFF. CDR3 DNA: TGTGCCAGCAGCCACAGATCCCTCAGCCCTTTTCCCATTAACACCGGGGAGCTGTTTTTT. V and J are TRBV7-8 and TRBJ2-2; D gene uncertain. V was cut by 5 bases and J by 2 bases, with 27 bases left in between. This CDR3 has 20 residues. Germline V CDR1 and CDR2: SGHVS, FQNEAQ. The variable domain in full, completed from reference TRBV7-8 and TRBJ2-2, reads GAGVSQSPRYKVAKRGQDVALRCDPISGHVSLFWYQQALGQGPEFLTYFQNEAQLDKSGLPSDRFFAERPEGSVSTLKIQRTQQEDSAVYLCASSHRSLSPFPINTGELFFGEGSRLTVL.

The chain carries TRBV6-6 and TRBJ1-2; 9 positions match TRBD1. V was pared by 5 bases and J by 6 bases, with 10 bases of the junction left unmatched. CDR3 length: 15 residues. Germline assignment: CDR1 MNHNY and CDR2 SVGAGI (reference sequence). The CDR3 here is CASSPGTGFVDGYTF. The CDR3 nucleotides are TGTGCCAGCAGTCCCGGGACAGGGTTTGTGGATGGCTACACCTTC.

The chain combines TRBV21-1 with TRBJ2-7; the D call TRBD1 from the table was never checked on the DNA. TRBV21-1 is a known pseudogene. The CDR3 sequence is 16 residues long. The CDR3: CASSNRSGQGRHEQYF. The CDR3, as DNA: TGTGCCAGCAGCAATCGATCCGGGCAGGGGAGACACGAGCAGTACTTC.

The rearrangement joins TRBV28 to TRBJ1-1, with a weak D call TRBD1 (6 bases). Germline V gene data show CDR1 as MDHEN and CDR2 as SYDVKM. This CDR3 is built from 15 residues. V gave up 2 bases and J gave up 3 bases, with 13 bases separating them. CDR3 in DNA: TGTGCCAGCAGTTTAGGGACACAGGTATACACTGAAGCTTTCTTT. Protein: CASSLGTQVYTEAFF.

This clone showed up just a few times. V gene TRBV27 combines with J gene TRBJ2-1; 9 bases map to TRBD2. V dropped 2 bases and J dropped 7; count of bases not matched to a gene: 6. The CDR3 covers 15 residues. Germline V lookup: CDR1 MNHEY, CDR2 SMNVEV (reference sequence). CDR3 sequence: CASSLSSGGGNEQFF. As DNA, the CDR3 is TGTGCCAGCAGTTTAAGTAGCGGGGGTGGAAATGAGCAGTTCTTC.

V is TRBV19 and J is TRBJ1-5; possibly TRBD1 for D (5 bases). Trimming took off 5 bases at V and 6 bases at J, with 14 bases between the two ends. The V gene's germline CDR1 is LNHDA and CDR2 SQIVND (reference sequence). The CDR3 has 14 residues. This CDR3 is CASSHPGGGQPQHF. The DNA for the CDR3 is TGTGCCAGTAGTCACCCGGGGGGTGGTCAGCCCCAGCATTTT.

The count of this clone is one. This chain uses TRBV13 with TRBJ2-4; 11 bases line up with TRBD2. This CDR3 comprises 21 residues. With 5 bases clipped from V and 0 bases from J, the junction kept 18 bases outside the gene matches. CDR1 and CDR2 from the germline V gene are PRHDT and FYEKMQ (reference sequence). CDR3 protein: CASSLSRAGLADPLAKNIQYF. DNA for the CDR3: TGTGCCAGCAGCCTGTCTCGCGCGGGACTAGCGGACCCCCTAGCCAAAAACATTCAGTACTTC.

The chain employs TRBV7-7 and TRBJ1-6; the D is unclear. Per the germline V gene, CDR1 is SSHAT and CDR2 is FNYEAQ (reference sequence). V lost 2 bases and J 7 bases, leaving 6 bases between the germline ends. The CDR3 totals 13 residues. CDR3 region: CASSLSGNSPLHF. In nucleotides, the CDR3 is TGTGCCAGCAGCTTATCCGGGAATTCACCCCTCCACTTT. Supplemented by reference TRBV7-7 and TRBJ1-6, the full variable domain reads GAGVSQSPRYKVTKRGQDVTLRCDPISSHATLYWYQQALGQGPEFLTYFNYEAQPDKSGLPSDRFSAERPEGSISTLTIQRTEQRDSAMYRCASSLSGNSPLHFGNGTRLTVT.

V and J are TRBV7-3 and TRBJ2-5, with D perhaps matching TRBD2 (6 bases). The V and J ends lost 2 bases and 5 bases respectively, with 12 bases between them. In germline, CDR1 is SGHTA, CDR2 FQGTGA. This CDR3 spans 14 amino acids. DNA of the CDR3: TGTGCCAGCAGCTTATCTGGCGGGGCCGAGACCCAGTACTTC. Amino acids: CASSLSGGAETQYF.

This clone was detected only once. CDR3 sequence: CASRLGRNTEAFF. CDR3 nucleotide sequence: TGTGCCAGCCGTTTGGGCCGGAACACTGAAGCTTTCTTT. This chain connects TRBV2 to TRBJ1-1; D ambiguous. V was trimmed by 8 bases and J by 1 base, leaving 11 bases between them. The CDR3 sequence is 13 residues long. From germline, CDR1 is SNHLY and CDR2 FYNNEI.

V is TRBV18 and J is TRBJ1-2; D remains ambiguous. Germline V gene sequence: CDR1 KGHSH, CDR2 LQKENI. Trimming stripped 2 bases from V and 3 bases from J, with 10 bases between. This CDR3 comprises 14 residues. In DNA, the CDR3 is TGTGCCAGCTCACCATTAACAGACCACTATGGCTACACCTTC. Its translation: CASSPLTDHYGYTF. Supplemented by reference TRBV18 and TRBJ1-2, the full variable domain reads NAGVMQNPRHLVRRRGQEARLRCSPMKGHSHVYWYRQLPEEGLKFMVYLQKENIIDESGMPKERFSAEFPKEGPSILRIQQVVRGDSAAYFCASSPLTDHYGYTFGSGTRLTVV.

The J gene is TRBJ1-2, the V gene TRBV19, with TRBD1 matching over 7 bases. After removal of 6 bases from V and 4 bases from J, the junction contained 11 bases not matched to a gene. CDR1 and CDR2 from the germline V gene are LNHDA and SQIVND (reference sequence). This CDR3 has 15 residues. CDR3 DNA sequence: TGTGCCAGTAGCCATCCGGGACAGTCGATCTATGGCTACACCTTC. It codes for CASSHPGQSIYGYTF.

The sample holds one count of this clone. The V gene is TRBV3-1 (or the pseudogene TRBV3-2), the J gene TRBJ2-5; 13 positions agree with TRBD2. In germline, CDR1 is LGHDT, CDR2 YNNKEL (reference sequence). This CDR3 has 18 amino acids. V was clipped by 3 bases and J by 5 bases; unmatched bases: 12. The CDR3 sequence: CASSQTRLAGGRGETQYF. The CDR3 coding sequence is TGTGCCAGCAGCCAGACGAGACTAGCGGGGGGCCGAGGGGAGACCCAGTACTTC.

V usage is TRBV5-1 and J usage is TRBJ2-2, with TRBD2 identical over 10 bases. Germline CDR1 is SGHRS and CDR2 is YFSETQ. The CDR3 is 19 amino acids. The ends lost 4 bases at V and 2 bases at J; junction bases unmatched: 14. As DNA, the CDR3 is TGCGCCAGCAGCCTTTCAAAAACTACTAGCGGGGTCAACACCGGGGAGCTGTTTTTT. It specifies CASSLSKTTSGVNTGELFF.

The chain recombines TRBV7-8 with TRBJ1-5, with 7 nucleotides matching TRBD1. Germline-derived CDR1 and CDR2 are SGHVS and FQNEAQ. There are 15 residues in the CDR3. V lost 1 base and J lost 5; bases outside the gene matches: 5. CDR3 bases: TGTGCCAGCAGCTTAGTTTATCAGGGGGATCAGCCCCAGCATTTT. It translates to CASSLVYQGDQPQHF.

DNA for the CDR3: TGTGCCAGCAGCGTCGCCGGGACAGCATCCTACGAGCAGTACTTC. Translation gives CASSVAGTASYEQYF. The chain combines TRBV2 with TRBJ2-7; 7 nucleotides agree with TRBD1. The CDR3 has 15 amino acids. V was clipped by 6 bases and J by 1 base; unmatched bases: 9. Per germline, CDR1 SNHLY and CDR2 FYNNEI.

A few counts support this clone. This sample includes further DNA sequences coding for the same CDR3. J is TRBJ1-1 and V is TRBV9; D ambiguous. Trimming stripped 0 bases from V and 1 base from J, with 7 bases between. Germline V gene sequence: CDR1 SGDLS, CDR2 YYNGEE. The CDR3 has 14 amino acids. Here the CDR3 reads CASSVGAGNTEAFF. CDR3 DNA: TGTGCCAGCAGCGTAGGGGCAGGGAACACTGAAGCTTTCTTT. Full variable domain (remainder filled in from reference TRBV9 and TRBJ1-1): DSGVTQTPKHLITATGQRVTLRCSPRSGDLSVYWYQQSLDQGLQFLIQYYNGEERAKGNILERFSAQQFPDLHSELNLSSLELGDSALYFCASSVGAGNTEAFFGQGTRLTVV.

CDR3 loop: CASSSTGTGGANTGELFF. The DNA of the CDR3 is TGCGCCAGCAGCTCGACCGGGACAGGGGGAGCGAACACCGGGGAGCTGTTTTTT. The chain couples TRBV5-1 to TRBJ2-2, with 11 nucleotides matching TRBD1. V lost 3 bases and J lost 0; bases outside the gene matches: 7. The CDR3 extends over 18 amino acids. Looked up from germline, CDR1 is SGHRS and CDR2 is YFSETQ.

This clone appeared a single time. The chain carries TRBV5-6 and TRBJ2-3; 9 nucleotides match TRBD2. The length of the CDR3 is 17 residues. Germline CDR1 SGHDT, CDR2 YYEEEE. The trim removed 0 bases at V and 4 bases at J, leaving 9 bases unmatched. The DNA for the CDR3 is TGTGCCAGCAGCTTGGTACATCTAGCGGGGCGGGCAGATACGCAGTATTTT. Its protein product is CASSLVHLAGRADTQYF.

This chain links TRBV27 with TRBJ1-1, with D possibly TRBD1 on 5 matching bases. Germline V gene lookup returns CDR1 MNHEY and CDR2 SMNVEV (reference sequence). This CDR3 is built from 13 residues. The V end lost 5 bases, the J end lost 5 bases, and 12 bases lay between the germline ends. The CDR3, as DNA: TGTGCCAGCAGTATAATCAGGGCAACTGAAGCTTTCTTT. Protein: CASSIIRATEAFF.

This chain joins TRBV28 and TRBJ1-6, with 8 bases that match TRBD1. This CDR3 has 15 amino acids. Germline assignment: CDR1 MDHEN and CDR2 SYDVKM. The J segment lost 2 bases and the V segment lost 5 bases, leaving 2 bases of the junction unmatched. The DNA for the CDR3 is TGTGCCAGCAGTCGACAGGGGCCCTATAATTCACCCCTCCACTTT. Translation gives CASSRQGPYNSPLHF.

This clone showed up just once. The chain carries TRBV5-1 and TRBJ1-4; no reliable D call. Trimming pared 2 bases from V and 4 bases from J, leaving 9 bases between. CDR1 is SGHRS and CDR2 is YFSETQ in the germline V gene. The CDR3 consists of 14 residues. CDR3: CASSFEGVNEKLFF. For the CDR3, the DNA is TGCGCCAGCAGCTTTGAGGGAGTTAATGAAAAACTGTTTTTT.

The rearrangement links TRBV10-3 to TRBJ2-7; perhaps TRBD1 as D (6 bases). CDR1 and CDR2 from the germline V gene are ENHRY and SYGVKD. The ends were cut back, 4 bases at V and 3 bases at J, with 16 bases in the middle. The CDR3 covers 15 residues. The CDR3 region is CAISAKGGANYEQYF. The CDR3 nucleotides are TGTGCCATCAGTGCGAAAGGGGGTGCAAACTACGAGCAGTACTTC.

The chain has TRBV6-5 and TRBJ2-5, with 9 nucleotides matching TRBD1. Germline assignment: CDR1 MNHEY and CDR2 SVGAGI. The CDR3 covers 14 residues. The junction had 7 bases not matched to a gene; V was cut back by 6 bases and J by 5 bases. This CDR3 reads CASSRQGVYETQYF. CDR3 bases: TGTGCCAGCAGCAGACAGGGGGTATATGAGACCCAGTACTTC.